The 17 T cell receptor beta chains below were found in one sample sequenced in a study of T cell responses to AZD1222 COVID-19 vaccine. Data came from immunoSEQ multiplex PCR; TCRdb stores just in-frame clones and leaves some out. Of more than 150,000 clones in the sample, roughly 88% were seen once. Sequences were derived from peripheral blood, sampled on day 0 of AZD1222 vaccination. These receptors originate from an adult in good health.

The chain combines TRBV5-6 with TRBJ1-5, with a weak D call TRBD1 (5 bases). V lost 4 bases, J lost 0 bases, and 8 bases lay in between. The CDR3 spans 14 residues. Germline values: CDR1 SGHDT, CDR2 YYEEEE. The CDR3 bases are TGTGCCAGCAGCCCGGGACTTAGCAATCAGCCCCAGCATTTT. Protein product: CASSPGLSNQPQHF.

The sample holds one count of this clone. This chain uses TRBV5-1 with TRBJ1-1; tentative D call: TRBD1 (6 bases). CDR1 is SGHRS and CDR2 is YFSETQ in the germline V gene. CDR3 length: 15 amino acids. The germline V and J ends were trimmed by 4 bases and 6 bases, with 19 bases remaining between them. This chain's CDR3 is CASSPGSGGTAEAFF. In DNA, the CDR3 is TGCGCCAGCAGCCCGGGGAGTGGGGGCACGGCTGAAGCTTTCTTT. Complete variable domain (other parts from reference TRBV5-1 and TRBJ1-1): KAGVTQTPRYLIKTRGQQVTLSCSPISGHRSVSWYQQTPGQGLQFLFEYFSETQRNKGNFPGRFSGRQFSNSRSEMNVSTLELGDSALYLCASSPGSGGTAEAFFGQGTRLTVV.

The rearrangement uses TRBV19 and TRBJ2-1; 16 bases agree with TRBD2. J gave up 15 bases and V 4 bases, and 6 bases lay outside the gene matches. From germline, CDR1 is LNHDA and CDR2 SQIVND (reference sequence). This CDR3 has 14 amino acids. CDR3 amino acids: CASSTTGLAGGVFF. The CDR3 DNA follows: TGTGCCAGTAGTACGACGGGACTAGCGGGAGGGGTGTTCTTC.

The chain combines TRBV19 with TRBJ2-6; 9 bases match TRBD1. The CDR3 runs 17 residues. Germline V lookup: CDR1 LNHDA, CDR2 SQIVND (reference sequence). J was trimmed by 0 bases and V by 5 bases; bases with no gene match: 5. CDR3 coding DNA: TGTGCCAGTAGTGAGGGGACAGGGTACTCTGGGGCCAACGTCCTGACTTTC. It yields the protein CASSEGTGYSGANVLTF.

The chain combines TRBV7-2 with TRBJ2-2; 9 positions agree with TRBD2. The CDR3 length is 15 residues. V trimming: 3 bases; J trimming: 4 bases; junction bases outside the gene matches: 3. Germline lookup yields CDR1 SGHTA and CDR2 FQGNSA. The CDR3 loop is CASSLNSGGTGELFF. CDR3 DNA: TGTGCCAGCAGCTTGAATAGCGGGGGCACCGGGGAGCTGTTTTTT.

The rearrangement uses TRBV3-1 (or the pseudogene TRBV3-2) and TRBJ1-6, with a weak D call TRBD1 (5 bases). The CDR3 has 14 residues. Trimming removed 7 bases at V and 0 bases at J, with 7 bases between. Germline V lookup: CDR1 LGHDT, CDR2 YNNKEL (reference sequence). The CDR3 DNA reads as TGTGCCAGCATCGACAGCTCCTATAATTCACCCCTCCACTTT. Translating it yields CASIDSSYNSPLHF.

The gene calls are TRBV18 and TRBJ1-1; 9 bases fit TRBD1. CDR3 length equals 16 residues. Trimming cost V 0 bases and J 1 base; bases outside gene matches: 3. Per the germline V gene, CDR1 is KGHSH and CDR2 is LQKENI. The CDR3 nucleotides read TGTGCCAGCTCACCACCGCACAGGGGGCGGAACACTGAAGCTTTCTTT. It encodes CASSPPHRGRNTEAFF.

The chain combines TRBV19 with TRBJ1-1; 7 bases match TRBD1. CDR1 LNHDA and CDR2 SQIVND come from the germline V gene (reference sequence). This CDR3 has 13 residues. After removal of 3 bases from V and 7 bases from J, the junction contained 5 bases not matched to a gene. The CDR3 nucleotides read TGTGCCAGTAGTATCTCCCGGGACAGTGAAGCTTTCTTT. Its translation is CASSISRDSEAFF.

The chain couples TRBV6-6 to TRBJ1-2, with a tentative D call TRBD1 (5 bases). CDR1 is MNHNY, CDR2 SVGAGI, per germline (reference sequence). Trimming removed 5 bases from V and 4 bases from J, with 14 bases in between. The CDR3 covers 14 residues. CDR3 DNA sequence: TGTGCCAGCAGTGGGCAAAGGGGAGGCTATGGCTACACCTTC. This sequence encodes CASSGQRGGYGYTF.

The chain joins TRBV7-9 to TRBJ2-7; TRBD1 aligns across 7 bases. Looked up from germline, CDR1 is SEHNR and CDR2 is FQNEAQ (reference sequence). V was pared by 5 bases and J by 2 bases, with 6 bases of the junction left unmatched. This CDR3 contains 14 residues. CDR3 residues: CASSLGTATYEQYF. The DNA for the CDR3 is TGTGCCAGCAGCCTTGGGACAGCAACCTACGAGCAGTACTTC.

The chain links TRBV4-3 to TRBJ2-3; 14 nucleotides match TRBD2. V gave up 3 bases and J gave up 3 bases; unmatched junction bases: 5. The germline V gene encodes CDR1 LGHNA and CDR2 YSLEER. The CDR3 length is 17 residues. CDR3 in amino acids: CASSQATSGGATDTQYF. CDR3 coding DNA: TGCGCCAGCAGCCAGGCGACTAGCGGGGGGGCGACAGATACGCAGTATTTT.

The rearrangement joins TRBV5-4 to TRBJ1-2; D perhaps matches TRBD1 (6 bases). Germline CDR1 is SGHNT and CDR2 is YYREEE (reference sequence). The CDR3 is 15 residues long. Between the trimmed V and J ends, which lost 3 bases and 4 bases, there was a span of 16 bases. The CDR3 nucleotides read TGTGCCAGCAGCTCTCAGGGGTCTAATCTCTATGGCTACACCTTC. This encodes CASSSQGSNLYGYTF.

The chain carries TRBV2 and TRBJ2-5, with a tentative D call TRBD1 (7 bases). The CDR3 covers 17 residues. V gave up 0 bases and J gave up 5 bases, with 19 bases separating them. Germline assignment: CDR1 SNHLY and CDR2 FYNNEI. CDR3 sequence (DNA): TGTGCCAGCAGTGAAGCGCTTCAGATACAGGGGAGGGAGACCCAGTACTTC. Amino acid sequence: CASSEALQIQGRETQYF.

The rearrangement joins TRBV27 to TRBJ2-7; the D is unclear. This CDR3 is 16 amino acids long. V gave up 3 bases and J gave up 2 bases, with 17 bases separating them. CDR1 MNHEY and CDR2 SMNVEV come from the germline V gene (reference sequence). The CDR3 DNA reads TGTGCCAGCAGTTTCACATCCGCGACAAATACCTACGAGCAGTACTTC. Its protein product is CASSFTSATNTYEQYF.

The chain carries TRBV28 and TRBJ1-2; 8 bases are shared with TRBD1. V was pared by 8 bases and J by 12 bases, with 11 bases of the junction left unmatched. This CDR3 has 12 residues. CDR1 MDHEN and CDR2 SYDVKM come from the germline V gene. CDR3 in amino acids: CASLREQGEHTF. CDR3 nucleotide sequence: TGTGCCAGCCTCAGGGAACAGGGGGAACACACCTTC.

This clone was counted a single time. The chain combines TRBV3-1 (or the pseudogene TRBV3-2) with TRBJ1-2, with D possibly matching TRBD1 (6 bases). Trimming removed 0 bases at V and 8 bases at J, with 10 bases between. CDR1 LGHDT and CDR2 YNNKEL come from the germline V gene (reference sequence). This CDR3 is 13 amino acids long. The CDR3 sequence: CASSQDHRDGYTF. Written as DNA, the CDR3 is TGTGCCAGCAGCCAAGATCACAGGGACGGCTACACCTTC.

This chain connects TRBV9 to TRBJ2-1, with a possible D match to TRBD2 (5 bases). The CDR3 covers 15 residues. Deletions cut 2 bases from V and 7 bases from J, with 16 bases between. CDR1 is SGDLS and CDR2 is YYNGEE in the germline V gene. The DNA for the CDR3 is TGTGCCAGCAGCGTTCTACTAGTGGGGATGAATGAGCAGTTCTTC. Translating it yields CASSVLLVGMNEQFF.